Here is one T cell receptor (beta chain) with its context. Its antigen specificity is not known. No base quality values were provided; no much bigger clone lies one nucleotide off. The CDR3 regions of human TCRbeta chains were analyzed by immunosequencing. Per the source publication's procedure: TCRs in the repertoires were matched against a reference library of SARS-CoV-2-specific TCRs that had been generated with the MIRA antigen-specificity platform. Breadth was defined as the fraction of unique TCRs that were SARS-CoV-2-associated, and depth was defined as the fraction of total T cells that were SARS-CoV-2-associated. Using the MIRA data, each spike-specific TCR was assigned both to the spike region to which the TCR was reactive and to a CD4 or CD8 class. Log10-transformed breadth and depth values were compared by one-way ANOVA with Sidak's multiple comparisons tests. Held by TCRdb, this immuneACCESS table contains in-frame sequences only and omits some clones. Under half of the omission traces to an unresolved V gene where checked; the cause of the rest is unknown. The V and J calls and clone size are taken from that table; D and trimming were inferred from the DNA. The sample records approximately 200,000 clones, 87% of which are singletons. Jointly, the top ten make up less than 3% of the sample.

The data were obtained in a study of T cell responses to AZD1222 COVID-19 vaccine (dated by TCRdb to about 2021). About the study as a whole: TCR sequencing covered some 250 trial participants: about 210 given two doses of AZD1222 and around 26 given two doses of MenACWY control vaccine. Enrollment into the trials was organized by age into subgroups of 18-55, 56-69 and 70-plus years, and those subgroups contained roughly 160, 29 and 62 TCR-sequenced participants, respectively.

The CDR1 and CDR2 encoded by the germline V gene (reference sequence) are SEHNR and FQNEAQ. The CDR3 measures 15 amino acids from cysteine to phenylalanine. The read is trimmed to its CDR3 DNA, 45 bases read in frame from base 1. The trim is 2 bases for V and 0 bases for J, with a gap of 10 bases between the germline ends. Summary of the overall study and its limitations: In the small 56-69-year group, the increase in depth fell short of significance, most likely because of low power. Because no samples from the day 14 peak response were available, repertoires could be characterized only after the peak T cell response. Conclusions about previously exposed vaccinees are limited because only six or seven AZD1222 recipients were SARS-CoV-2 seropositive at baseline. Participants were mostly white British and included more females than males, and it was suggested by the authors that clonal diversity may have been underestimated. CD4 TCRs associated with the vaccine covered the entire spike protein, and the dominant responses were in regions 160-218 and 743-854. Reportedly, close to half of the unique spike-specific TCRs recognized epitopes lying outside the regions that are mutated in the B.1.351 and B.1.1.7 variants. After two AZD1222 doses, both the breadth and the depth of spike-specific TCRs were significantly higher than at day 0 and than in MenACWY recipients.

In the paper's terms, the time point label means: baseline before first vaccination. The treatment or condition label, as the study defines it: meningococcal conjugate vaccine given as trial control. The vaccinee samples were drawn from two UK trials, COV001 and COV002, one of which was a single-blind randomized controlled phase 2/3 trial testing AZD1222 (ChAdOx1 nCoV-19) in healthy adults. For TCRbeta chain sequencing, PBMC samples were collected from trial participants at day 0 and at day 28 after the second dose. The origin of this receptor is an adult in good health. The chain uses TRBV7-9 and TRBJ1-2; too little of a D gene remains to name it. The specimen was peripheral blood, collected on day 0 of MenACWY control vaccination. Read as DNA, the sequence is TGTGCCAGCAGCTTATTGGAGGGTACTAACTATGGCTACACCTTC. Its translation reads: CASSLLEGTNYGYTF.